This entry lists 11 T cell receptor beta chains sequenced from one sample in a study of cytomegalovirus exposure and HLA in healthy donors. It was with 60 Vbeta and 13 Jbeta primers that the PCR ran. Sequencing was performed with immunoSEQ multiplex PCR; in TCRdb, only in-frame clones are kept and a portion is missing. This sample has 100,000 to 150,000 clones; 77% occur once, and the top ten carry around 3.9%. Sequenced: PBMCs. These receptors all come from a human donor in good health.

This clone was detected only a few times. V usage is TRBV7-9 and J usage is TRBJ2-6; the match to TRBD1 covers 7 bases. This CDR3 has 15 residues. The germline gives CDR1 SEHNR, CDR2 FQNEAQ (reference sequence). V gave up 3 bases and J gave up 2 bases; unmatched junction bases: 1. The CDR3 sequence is CASSFTGAGANVLTF. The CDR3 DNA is TGTGCCAGCAGCTTCACAGGGGCTGGGGCCAACGTCCTGACTTTC.

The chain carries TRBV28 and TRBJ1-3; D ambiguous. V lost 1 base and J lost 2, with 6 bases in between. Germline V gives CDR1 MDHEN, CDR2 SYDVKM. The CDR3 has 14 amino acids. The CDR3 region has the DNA TGTGCCAGCAGTTTATTAACACCTGGAAACACCATATATTTT. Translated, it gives CASSLLTPGNTIYF.

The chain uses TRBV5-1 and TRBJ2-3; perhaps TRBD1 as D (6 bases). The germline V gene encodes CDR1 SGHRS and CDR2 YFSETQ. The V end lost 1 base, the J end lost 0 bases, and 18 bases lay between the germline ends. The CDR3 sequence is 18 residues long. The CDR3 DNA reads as TGCGCCAGCAGCTTGCACGTGGGGGCCCCCTCTAGCACAGATACGCAGTATTTT. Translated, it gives CASSLHVGAPSSTDTQYF.

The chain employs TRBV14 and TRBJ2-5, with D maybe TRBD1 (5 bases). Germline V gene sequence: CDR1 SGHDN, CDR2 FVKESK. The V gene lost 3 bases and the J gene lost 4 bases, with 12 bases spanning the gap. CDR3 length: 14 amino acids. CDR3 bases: TGTGCCAGCAGCCACCAGAGACAGAGAGAGACCCAGTACTTC. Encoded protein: CASSHQRQRETQYF.

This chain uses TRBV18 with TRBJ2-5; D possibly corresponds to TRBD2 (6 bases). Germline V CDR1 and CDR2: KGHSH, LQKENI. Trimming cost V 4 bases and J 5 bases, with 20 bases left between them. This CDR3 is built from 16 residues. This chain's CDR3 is CASSQNRPGGGETQYF. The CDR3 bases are TGTGCCAGCTCACAAAACCGACCAGGTGGAGGGGAGACCCAGTACTTC.

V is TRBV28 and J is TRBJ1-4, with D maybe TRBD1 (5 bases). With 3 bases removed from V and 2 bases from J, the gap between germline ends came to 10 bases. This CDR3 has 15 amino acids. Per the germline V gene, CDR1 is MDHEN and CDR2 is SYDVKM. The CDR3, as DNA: TGTGCCAGCAGTTTGGGGGGGGTGACTAATGAAAAACTGTTTTTT. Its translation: CASSLGGVTNEKLFF.

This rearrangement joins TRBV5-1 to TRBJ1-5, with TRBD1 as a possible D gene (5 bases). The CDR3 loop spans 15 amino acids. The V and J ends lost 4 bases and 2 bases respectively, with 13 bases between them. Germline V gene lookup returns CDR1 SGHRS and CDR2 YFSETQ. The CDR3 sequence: CASSLTAGGNQPQHF. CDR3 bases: TGCGCCAGCAGCCTGACGGCGGGGGGCAATCAGCCCCAGCATTTT.

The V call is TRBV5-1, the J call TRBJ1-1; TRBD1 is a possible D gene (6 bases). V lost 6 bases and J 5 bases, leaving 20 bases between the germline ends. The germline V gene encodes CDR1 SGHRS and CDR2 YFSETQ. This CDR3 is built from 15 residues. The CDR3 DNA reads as TGCGCCAGCACCACCAGGGGAGAACAGTGGACTGAAGCTTTCTTT. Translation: CASTTRGEQWTEAFF.

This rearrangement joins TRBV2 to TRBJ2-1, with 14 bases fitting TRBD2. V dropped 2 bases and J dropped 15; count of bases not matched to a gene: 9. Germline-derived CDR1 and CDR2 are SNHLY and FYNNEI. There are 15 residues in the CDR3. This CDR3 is CASSERRGLAGVMFF. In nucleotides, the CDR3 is TGTGCCAGCAGTGAAAGAAGGGGACTAGCGGGAGTAATGTTCTTC.

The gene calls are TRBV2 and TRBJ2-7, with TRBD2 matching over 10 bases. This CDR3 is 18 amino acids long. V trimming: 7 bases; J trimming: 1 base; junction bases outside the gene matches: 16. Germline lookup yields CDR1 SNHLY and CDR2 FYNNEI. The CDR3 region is CASTEGLMGLALSYEQYF. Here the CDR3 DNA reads TGTGCCAGCACCGAGGGACTTATGGGACTAGCGTTATCCTACGAGCAGTACTTC.

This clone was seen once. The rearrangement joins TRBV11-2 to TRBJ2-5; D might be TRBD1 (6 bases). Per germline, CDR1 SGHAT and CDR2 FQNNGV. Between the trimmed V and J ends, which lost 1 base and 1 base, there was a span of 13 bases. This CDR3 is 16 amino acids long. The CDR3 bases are TGTGCCAGCAGCTTAGGGCGTCAGGGGAGCCAAGAGACCCAGTACTTC. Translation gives CASSLGRQGSQETQYF. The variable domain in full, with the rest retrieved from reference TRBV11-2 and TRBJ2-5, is EAGVAQSPRYKIIEKRQSVAFWCNPISGHATLYWYQQILGQGPKLLIQFQNNGVVDDSQLPKDRFSAERLKGVDSTLKIQPAKLEDSAVYLCASSLGRQGSQETQYFGPGTRLLVL.